This T cell receptor (beta chain) was recovered during a study of blood T cell repertoires in COVID-19 (dated by TCRdb to 2018 to 2020). For the wider study: The collaborator samples originated in the United States, Italy and Spain and spanned the acute and convalescent phases of COVID-19. The dataset comprised deeply sampled blood TCRbeta repertoires from subjects exposed to, actively infected with, or recovered from COVID-19. Where available, HLA class I and class II types were taken from metadata supplied by the sample provider and were not determined by assay-based typing. Sample metadata almost always included a de-identified subject ID, COVID-19 status, age in years and sex. The repertoires were released in a freely available public database intended as a resource for research on the immune response to SARS-CoV-2. Samples were obtained from the ongoing ImmuneRACE study (first 160 participants) and from some 1,200 subjects provided by 6 global collaborators. The prospective study material was composed of cDNA or gDNA derived from T cells, B-cell-depleted T cells, or PBMCs. Beyond this particular receptor, the publication reports: How much clinical and demographic metadata was included differed by source and by participant, and the metadata was provided uncurated.

On this clone itself: Its recognized antigen is unknown. Qualities for individual bases were not recorded, and no much larger clone is one base off.

The CDR3 sequence holds 15 residues, the cysteine and phenylalanine included. Only the CDR3 part of the read is kept: 45 bases, read in frame from the first base. Trimming takes 4 bases off V and 0 bases off J; junction bases not matched to a gene: 1. CDR1 and CDR2 were assigned from the germline V gene (reference sequence) as SEHNR and FQNEAQ. TCRbeta CDR3 regions were amplified from genomic DNA using the immunoSEQ Assay, a bias-controlled multiplex PCR. Under the source paper's analysis protocol: The number of nucleated cells in each sample was estimated by amplification of reference gene primers within the assay. To quantify the absolute abundance of each unique TCRbeta CDR3 rearrangement, sequence reads were collapsed and filtered. For each sample, productive Simpson clonality was calculated by taking the square root of Simpson's diversity index across productive rearrangements. Imported from immuneACCESS, the table was reduced by TCRdb to in-frame sequences with V and J called. These copies leave out some clones; in studies compared against another copy, an unresolved V gene accounts for under half, and the cause of the remainder is not known. D and trimming come from the DNA, and the V and J calls and clone size come from that table. A total of about 78,000 clones appear in this sample, more than 75% of them only once. The top ten hold roughly 5% of the sample.

Whole blood was collected in K2EDTA tubes by collaborating institutions according to the institutions' own protocols. Collaborator samples were shipped for TCRbeta analysis as frozen whole blood, isolated PBMCs, or DNA extracted from either sample type. The chain joins TRBV7-9 to TRBJ2-5; the junction holds 11 bases that match TRBD2. Sequencing used peripheral blood. This receptor was obtained from a man over 45 with active or convalescent COVID-19. The DNA sequence is given as TGTGCCAGCAGCTCTAGCGGGGGGTACCAAGAGACCCAGTACTTC. This sequence encodes CASSSSGGYQETQYF.